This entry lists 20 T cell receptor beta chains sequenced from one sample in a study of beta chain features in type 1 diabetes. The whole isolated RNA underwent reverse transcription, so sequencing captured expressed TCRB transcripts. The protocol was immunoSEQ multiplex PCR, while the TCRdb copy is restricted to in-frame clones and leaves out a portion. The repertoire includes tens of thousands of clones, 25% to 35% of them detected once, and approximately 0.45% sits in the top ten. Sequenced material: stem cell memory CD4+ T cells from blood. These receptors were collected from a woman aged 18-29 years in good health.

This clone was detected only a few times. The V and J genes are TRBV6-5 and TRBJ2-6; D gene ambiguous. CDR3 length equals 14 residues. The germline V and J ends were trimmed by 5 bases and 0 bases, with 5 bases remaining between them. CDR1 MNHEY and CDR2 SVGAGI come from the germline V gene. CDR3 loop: CASSRSSGANVLTF. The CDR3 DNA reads TGTGCCAGCAGTCGGAGCTCTGGGGCCAACGTCCTGACTTTC.

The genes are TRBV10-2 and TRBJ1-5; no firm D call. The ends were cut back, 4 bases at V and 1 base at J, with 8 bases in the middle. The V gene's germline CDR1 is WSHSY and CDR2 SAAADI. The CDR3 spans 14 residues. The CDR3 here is CASSVQSSNQPQHF. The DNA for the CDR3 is TGCGCCAGCAGTGTACAGAGCAGCAATCAGCCCCAGCATTTT.

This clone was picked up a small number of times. The CDR3 coding sequence is TGTGCCAGCAGCTTAGATCCGGGACAGGGCCACTACGAGCAGTACTTC. Residues: CASSLDPGQGHYEQYF. The chain couples TRBV7-9 to TRBJ2-7, with TRBD1 matching over 9 bases. Per germline, CDR1 SEHNR and CDR2 FQNEAQ (reference sequence). This CDR3 spans 16 amino acids. V was pared by 1 base and J by 3 bases, with 7 bases of the junction left unmatched.

CDR3 sequence (DNA): TGTGCCAGCAGCGTACGGGGGGATGGTGGGGCCAACGTCCTGACTTTC. Translated, it gives CASSVRGDGGANVLTF. The genes are TRBV9 and TRBJ2-6, with 7 bases aligning to TRBD2. J was trimmed by 3 bases and V by 1 base; bases with no gene match: 4. Germline loops: CDR1 SGDLS, CDR2 YYNGEE. The CDR3 extends over 16 amino acids.

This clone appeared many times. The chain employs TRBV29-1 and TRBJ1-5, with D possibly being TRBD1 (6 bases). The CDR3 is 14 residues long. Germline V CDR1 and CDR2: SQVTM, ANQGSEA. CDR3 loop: CSAVGANGNQPQHF. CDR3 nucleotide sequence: TGCAGTGCTGTGGGGGCAAACGGCAATCAGCCCCAGCATTTT.

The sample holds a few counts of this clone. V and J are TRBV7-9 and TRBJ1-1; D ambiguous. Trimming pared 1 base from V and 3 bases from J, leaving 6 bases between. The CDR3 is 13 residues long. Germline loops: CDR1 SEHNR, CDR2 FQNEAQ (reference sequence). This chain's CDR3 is CASSLGAYTEAFF. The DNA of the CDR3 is TGTGCCAGCAGCTTAGGGGCCTACACTGAAGCTTTCTTT.

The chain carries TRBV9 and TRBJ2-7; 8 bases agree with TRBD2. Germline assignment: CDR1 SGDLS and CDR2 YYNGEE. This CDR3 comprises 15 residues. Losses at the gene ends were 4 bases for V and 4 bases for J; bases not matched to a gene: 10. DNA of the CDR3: TGTGCCAGCAGCCCGCTACGGGAGGGCCTTTACGAGCAGTACTTC. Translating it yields CASSPLREGLYEQYF.

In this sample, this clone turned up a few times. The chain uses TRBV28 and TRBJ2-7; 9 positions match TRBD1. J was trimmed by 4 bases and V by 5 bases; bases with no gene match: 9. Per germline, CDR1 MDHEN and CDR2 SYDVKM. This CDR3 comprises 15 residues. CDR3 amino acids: CASSPSTGGAYEQYF. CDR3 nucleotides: TGTGCCAGCAGTCCATCGACAGGGGGAGCGTACGAGCAGTACTTC.

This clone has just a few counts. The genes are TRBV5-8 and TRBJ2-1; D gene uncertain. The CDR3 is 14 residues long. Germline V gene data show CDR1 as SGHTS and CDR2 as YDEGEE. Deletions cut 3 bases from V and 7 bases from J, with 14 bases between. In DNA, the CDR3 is TGTGCCAGCAGCTCTTTCGCAACTCCAAATGAGCAGTTCTTC. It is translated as CASSSFATPNEQFF. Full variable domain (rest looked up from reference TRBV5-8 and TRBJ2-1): EAGVTQSPTHLIKTRGQQATLRCSPISGHTSVYWYQQALGLGLQFLLWYDEGEERNRGNFPPRFSGRQFPNYSSELNVNALELEDSALYLCASSSFATPNEQFFGPGTRLTVL.

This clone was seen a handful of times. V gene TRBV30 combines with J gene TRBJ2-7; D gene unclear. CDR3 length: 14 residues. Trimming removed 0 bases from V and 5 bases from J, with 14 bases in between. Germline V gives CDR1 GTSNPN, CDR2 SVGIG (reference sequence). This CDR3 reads CAWSVDISKDEQYF. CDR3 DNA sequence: TGTGCCTGGAGTGTAGACATTTCTAAAGACGAGCAGTACTTC.

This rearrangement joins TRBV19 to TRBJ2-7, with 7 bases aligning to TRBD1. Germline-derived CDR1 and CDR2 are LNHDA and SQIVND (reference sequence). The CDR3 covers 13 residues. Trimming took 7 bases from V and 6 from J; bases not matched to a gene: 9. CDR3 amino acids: CASKDRVVGEQYF. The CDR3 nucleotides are TGTGCCAGTAAAGACAGGGTAGTCGGCGAGCAGTACTTC. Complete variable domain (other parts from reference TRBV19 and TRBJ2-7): DGGITQSPKYLFRKEGQNVTLSCEQNLNHDAMYWYRQDPGQGLRLIYYSQIVNDFQKGDIAEGYSVSREKKESFPLTVTSAQKNPTAFYLCASKDRVVGEQYFGPGTRLTVT.

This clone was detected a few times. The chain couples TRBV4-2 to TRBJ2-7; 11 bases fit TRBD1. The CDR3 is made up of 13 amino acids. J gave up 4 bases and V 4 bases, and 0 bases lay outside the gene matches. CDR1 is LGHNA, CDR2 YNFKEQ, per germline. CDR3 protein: CASSRDRGYEQYF. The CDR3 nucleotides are TGTGCCAGCAGCCGGGACAGGGGGTACGAGCAGTACTTC.

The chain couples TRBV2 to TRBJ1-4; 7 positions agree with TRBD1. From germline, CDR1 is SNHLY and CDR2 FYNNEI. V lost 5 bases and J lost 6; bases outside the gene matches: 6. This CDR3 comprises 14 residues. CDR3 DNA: TGTGCCAGCAGTTCCGGACAGGCCCATGAAAAACTGTTTTTT. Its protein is CASSSGQAHEKLFF.

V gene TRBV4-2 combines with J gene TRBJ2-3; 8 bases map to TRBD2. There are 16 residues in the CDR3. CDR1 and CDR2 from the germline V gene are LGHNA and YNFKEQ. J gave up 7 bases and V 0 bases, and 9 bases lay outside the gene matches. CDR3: CASSQDPTSGGNTQYF. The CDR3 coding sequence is TGTGCCAGCAGCCAAGATCCCACTAGCGGAGGAAATACGCAGTATTTT.

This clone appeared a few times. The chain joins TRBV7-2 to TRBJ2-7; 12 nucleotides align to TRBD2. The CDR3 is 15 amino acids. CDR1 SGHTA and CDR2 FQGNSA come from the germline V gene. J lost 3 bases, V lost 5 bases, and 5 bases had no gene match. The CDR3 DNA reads TGTGCCAGCAGCGCGACTAGCGGGGGCAACTACGAGCAGTACTTC. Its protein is CASSATSGGNYEQYF.

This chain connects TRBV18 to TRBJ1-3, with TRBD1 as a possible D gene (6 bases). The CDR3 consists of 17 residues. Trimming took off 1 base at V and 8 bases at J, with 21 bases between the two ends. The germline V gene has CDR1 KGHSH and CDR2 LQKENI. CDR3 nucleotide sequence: TGTGCCAGCTCACCACTCGCGGGCAGGGGAGTTTTGGACACCATATATTTT. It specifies CASSPLAGRGVLDTIYF. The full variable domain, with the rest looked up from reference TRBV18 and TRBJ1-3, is NAGVMQNPRHLVRRRGQEARLRCSPMKGHSHVYWYRQLPEEGLKFMVYLQKENIIDESGMPKERFSAEFPKEGPSILRIQQVVRGDSAAYFCASSPLAGRGVLDTIYFGEGSWLTVV.

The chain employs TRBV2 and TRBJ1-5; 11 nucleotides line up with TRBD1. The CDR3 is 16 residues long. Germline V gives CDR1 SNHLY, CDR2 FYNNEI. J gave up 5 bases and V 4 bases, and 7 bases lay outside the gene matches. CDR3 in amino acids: CASSVVDRGLYQPQHF. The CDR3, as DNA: TGTGCCAGCAGTGTTGTGGACAGGGGGCTATATCAGCCCCAGCATTTT.

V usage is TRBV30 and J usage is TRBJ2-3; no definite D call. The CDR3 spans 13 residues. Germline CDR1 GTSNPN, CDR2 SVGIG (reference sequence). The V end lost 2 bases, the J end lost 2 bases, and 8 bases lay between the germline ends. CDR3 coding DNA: TGTGCCTGGAGTTTACCACACACAGATACGCAGTATTTT. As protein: CAWSLPHTDTQYF. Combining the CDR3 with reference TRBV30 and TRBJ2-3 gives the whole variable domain SQTIHQWPATLVQPVGSPLSLECTVEGTSNPNLYWYRQAAGRGLQLLFYSVGIGQISSEVPQNLSASRPQDRQFILSSKKLLLSDSGFYLCAWSLPHTDTQYFGPGTRLTVL.

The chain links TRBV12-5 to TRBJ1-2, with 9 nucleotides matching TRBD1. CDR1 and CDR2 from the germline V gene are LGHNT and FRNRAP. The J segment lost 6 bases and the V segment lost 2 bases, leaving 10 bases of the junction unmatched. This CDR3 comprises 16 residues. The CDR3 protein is CASGLSTLGQGDGYTF. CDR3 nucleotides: TGTGCTAGTGGTTTGTCAACGTTGGGACAGGGTGATGGCTACACCTTC. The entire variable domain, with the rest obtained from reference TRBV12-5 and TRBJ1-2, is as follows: DARVTQTPRHKVTEMGQEVTMRCQPILGHNTVFWYRQTMMQGLELLAYFRNRAPLDDSGMPKDRFSAEMPDATLATLKIQPSEPRDSAVYFCASGLSTLGQGDGYTFGSGTRLTVV.

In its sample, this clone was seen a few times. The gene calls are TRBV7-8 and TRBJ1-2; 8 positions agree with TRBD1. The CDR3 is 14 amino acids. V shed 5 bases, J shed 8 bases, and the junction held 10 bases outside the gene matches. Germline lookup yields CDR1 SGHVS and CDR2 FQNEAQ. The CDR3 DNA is TGTGCCAGCAGCCCCCCCGGGACAGGAAACGGCTACACCTTC. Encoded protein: CASSPPGTGNGYTF. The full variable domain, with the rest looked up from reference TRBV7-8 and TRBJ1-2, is GAGVSQSPRYKVAKRGQDVALRCDPISGHVSLFWYQQALGQGPEFLTYFQNEAQLDKSGLPSDRFFAERPEGSVSTLKIQRTQQEDSAVYLCASSPPGTGNGYTFGSGTRLTVV.